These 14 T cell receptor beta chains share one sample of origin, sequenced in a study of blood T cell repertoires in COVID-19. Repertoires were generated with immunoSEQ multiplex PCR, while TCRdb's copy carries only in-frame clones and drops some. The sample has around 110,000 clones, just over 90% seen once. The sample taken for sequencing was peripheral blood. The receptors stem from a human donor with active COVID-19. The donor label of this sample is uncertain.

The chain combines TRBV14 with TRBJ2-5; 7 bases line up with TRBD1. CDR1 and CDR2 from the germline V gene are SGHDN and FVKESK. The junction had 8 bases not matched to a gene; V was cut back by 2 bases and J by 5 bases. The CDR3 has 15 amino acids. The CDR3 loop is CASSQIQGVLETQYF. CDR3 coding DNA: TGTGCCAGCAGCCAAATTCAGGGGGTTCTGGAGACCCAGTACTTC.

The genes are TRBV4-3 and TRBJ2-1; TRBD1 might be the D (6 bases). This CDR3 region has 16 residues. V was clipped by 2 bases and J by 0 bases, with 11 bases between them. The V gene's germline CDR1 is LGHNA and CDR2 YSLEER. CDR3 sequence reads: CASSQTGTSSYNEQFF. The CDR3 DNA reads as TGCGCCAGCAGCCAAACAGGGACCAGCTCCTACAATGAGCAGTTCTTC.

The CDR3 coding sequence is TGCAGTGCTAGTGGTCAGGCACTGAGCTCCTACAATGAGCAGTTCTTC. Residues: CSASGQALSSYNEQFF. V usage is TRBV20-1 and J usage is TRBJ2-1; no definite D call. This CDR3 is 16 amino acids long. V lost 3 bases, J lost 0 bases, and 15 bases lay in between. Per germline, CDR1 DFQATT and CDR2 SNEGSKA (reference sequence).

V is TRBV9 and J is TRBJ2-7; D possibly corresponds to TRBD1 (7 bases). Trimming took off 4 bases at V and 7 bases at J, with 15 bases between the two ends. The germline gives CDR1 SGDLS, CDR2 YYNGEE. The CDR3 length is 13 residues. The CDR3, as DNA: TGTGCCAGCAGCACAACAGGGGCGGGGGAGCAGTACTTC. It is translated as CASSTTGAGEQYF.

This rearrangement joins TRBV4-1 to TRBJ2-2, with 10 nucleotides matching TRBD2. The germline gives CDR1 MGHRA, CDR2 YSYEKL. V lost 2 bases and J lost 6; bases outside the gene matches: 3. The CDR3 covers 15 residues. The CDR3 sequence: CASSQSGGASGELFF. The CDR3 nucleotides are TGCGCCAGCAGCCAAAGCGGGGGGGCATCCGGGGAGCTGTTTTTT.

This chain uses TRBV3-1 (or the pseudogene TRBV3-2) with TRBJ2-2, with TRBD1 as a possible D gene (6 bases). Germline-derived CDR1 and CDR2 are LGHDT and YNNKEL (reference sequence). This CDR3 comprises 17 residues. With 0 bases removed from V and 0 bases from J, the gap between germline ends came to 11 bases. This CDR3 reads CASSQDYGQTNTGELFF. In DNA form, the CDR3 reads TGTGCCAGCAGCCAAGATTATGGACAGACGAACACCGGGGAGCTGTTTTTT.

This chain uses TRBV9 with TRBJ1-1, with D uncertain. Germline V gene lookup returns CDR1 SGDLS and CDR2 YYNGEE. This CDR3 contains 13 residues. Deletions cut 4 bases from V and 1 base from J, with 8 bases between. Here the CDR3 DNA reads TGTGCCAGCAGCCCGGGGAGGAACACTGAAGCTTTCTTT. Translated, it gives CASSPGRNTEAFF. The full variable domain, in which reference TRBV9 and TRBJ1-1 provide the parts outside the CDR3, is DSGVTQTPKHLITATGQRVTLRCSPRSGDLSVYWYQQSLDQGLQFLIQYYNGEERAKGNILERFSAQQFPDLHSELNLSSLELGDSALYFCASSPGRNTEAFFGQGTRLTVV.

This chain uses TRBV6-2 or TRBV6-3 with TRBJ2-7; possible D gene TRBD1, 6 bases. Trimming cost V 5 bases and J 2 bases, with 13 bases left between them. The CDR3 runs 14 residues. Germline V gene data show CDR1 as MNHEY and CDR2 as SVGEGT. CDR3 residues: CASSRTGTTYEQYF. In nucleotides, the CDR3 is TGTGCCAGCAGTCGAACAGGGACGACCTACGAGCAGTACTTC.

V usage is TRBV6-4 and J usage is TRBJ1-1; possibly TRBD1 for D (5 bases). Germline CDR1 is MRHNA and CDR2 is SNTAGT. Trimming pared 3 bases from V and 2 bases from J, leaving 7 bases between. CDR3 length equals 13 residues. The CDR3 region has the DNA TGTGCCAGCAGTGAAGGGGATAACACTGAAGCTTTCTTT. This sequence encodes CASSEGDNTEAFF.

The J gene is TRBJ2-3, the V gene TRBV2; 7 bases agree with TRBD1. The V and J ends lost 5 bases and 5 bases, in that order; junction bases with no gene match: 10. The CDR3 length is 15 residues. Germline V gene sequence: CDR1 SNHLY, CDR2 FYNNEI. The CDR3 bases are TGTGCCAGCAGTCCCGACAGGGCGTGGGGAGATACGCAGTATTTT. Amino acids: CASSPDRAWGDTQYF.

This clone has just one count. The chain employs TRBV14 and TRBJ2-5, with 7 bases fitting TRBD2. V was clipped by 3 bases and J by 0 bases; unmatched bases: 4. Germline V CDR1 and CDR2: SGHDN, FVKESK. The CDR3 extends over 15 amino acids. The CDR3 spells CASSQLLANQETQYF. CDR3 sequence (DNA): TGTGCCAGCAGCCAGTTACTAGCGAACCAAGAGACCCAGTACTTC.

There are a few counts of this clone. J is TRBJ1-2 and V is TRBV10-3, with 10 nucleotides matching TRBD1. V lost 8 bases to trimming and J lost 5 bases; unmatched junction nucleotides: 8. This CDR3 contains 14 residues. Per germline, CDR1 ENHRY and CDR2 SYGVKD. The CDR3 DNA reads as TGTGCCATCGGAGACCGGGACAGGGGTTATGGCTACACCTTC. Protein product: CAIGDRDRGYGYTF.

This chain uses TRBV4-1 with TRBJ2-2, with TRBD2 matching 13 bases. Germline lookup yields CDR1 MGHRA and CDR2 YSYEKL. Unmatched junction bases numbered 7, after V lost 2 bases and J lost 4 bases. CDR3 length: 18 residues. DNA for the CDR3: TGCGCCAGCAGCCAATCACTAGCGGGGGGGCCAAGCACCGGGGAGCTGTTTTTT. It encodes CASSQSLAGGPSTGELFF.

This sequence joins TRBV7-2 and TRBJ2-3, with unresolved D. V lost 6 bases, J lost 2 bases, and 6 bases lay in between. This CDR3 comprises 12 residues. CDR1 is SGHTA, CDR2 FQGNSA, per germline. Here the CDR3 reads CASRLNTDTQYF. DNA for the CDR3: TGTGCCAGCAGACTAAACACAGATACGCAGTATTTT.